This TCR beta chain was recorded in a study of response to subunit inactivated influenza vaccine. TCRdb processed the RT-PCR reads anew with MiXCR; each CDR3 protein has one entry. This table has 800,000 to 1,000,000 distinct CDR3 sequences, 20% to 25% appearing once. Germline lookup yields CDR1 MNHEY and CDR2 SMNVEV (reference sequence). V gave up 6 bases and J gave up 2 bases, with 13 bases separating them. This CDR3 spans 14 amino acids. On this clonotype: What it binds is unknown.

General study points: New T cells are recruited in small numbers by each seasonal influenza vaccination, according to the authors' suggestion.

The V call is TRBV27, the J call TRBJ2-5; no clear D. The material sequenced was PBMCs from blood, taken more than 4 days after vaccination. The clonotype originates from a man aged 45-60 years who received an inactivated influenza vaccine. The CDR3 sequence is CASSPAGFQETQYF. As DNA, the CDR3 is TGTGCCAGCAGCCCAGCTGGCTTTCAAGAGACCCAGTACTTC.